The T cell receptor (beta chain) described here comes from a study of cytomegalovirus exposure and HLA in healthy donors. Overall study results and limits: It was 150 to 200 TCR beta chains that were listed as cytomegalovirus-associated. Analysis was carried out at a later point, and it linked a missense DCLRE1C variant to TCR beta V- and J-gene trimming. Later on, an analysis tied 15,000 to 20,000 TCR beta sequences to HLA alleles at 0.05 false discovery rate. A prior analysis recorded that most TCR beta V segments were productive about 87% or about 30% of the time.

The PCR made use of 60 Vbeta and 13 Jbeta primers. Assay: immunoSEQ multiplex PCR; the TCRdb copy retains only in-frame clones and omits some. The table records more than 110,000 clones, approximately 70% of them present only once. A remark on this clone: Its cognate antigen is unknown.

The receptor was derived from a woman aged 55-70 years in good health and CMV-seropositive. Material: PBMCs.

CDR3 sequence: CASSRGQHEQFF. The CDR3 nucleotides are TGTGCCAGCAGCCGAGGACAGCATGAGCAGTTCTTC. V gene TRBV6-5 combines with J gene TRBJ2-1, with D maybe TRBD1 (6 bases). The length of the CDR3 is 12 residues. Trimming cost V 6 bases and J 8 bases, with 11 bases left between them. In germline, CDR1 is MNHEY, CDR2 SVGAGI.